This TCR beta chain was sequenced for a study of shared clonotypes between healthy human individuals. Study-level points and caveats: Naive CD4 clonotypes overlapped across a handful of donors at approximately 5.5%.

The genomic DNA of each subset was split evenly across several immunoSEQ plates. The assay was immunoSEQ multiplex PCR, and TCRdb's table has in-frame clones only and misses some. Altogether about 680,000 clones are present, roughly 73% being singletons, with the ten largest covering under 2%. To note about this clone: Its antigen is not known.

The germline gives CDR1 ENHRY, CDR2 SYGVKD. The CDR3 has 13 amino acids. Trimming shortened V by 0 bases and J by 6 bases, and 7 bases separated the two germline ends. Sequencing was carried out using memory CD4+ T cells sorted from blood. Specified subset: CD45RA-negative fraction. V gene TRBV10-3 combines with J gene TRBJ2-3, with D hard to call. The receptor was derived from a woman aged 25 to 39 in good health. CDR3 region: CAISESKWDTQYF. CDR3 coding DNA: TGTGCCATCAGTGAGTCGAAATGGGATACGCAGTATTTT.